This entry lists 11 T cell receptor beta chains sequenced from one sample in a study of CD8+CD57+ T cells in acquired aplastic anemia. Genomic DNA constituted the template upon which TCR beta VDJ and CDR3 profiling was performed. TCRdb re-called the reads with MiXCR, one entry per CDR3 protein. The table records approximately 150,000 distinct CDR3 sequences, around 48% of them present only once. All sequencing subjects had displayed CD8+CD57+ cell expansion on flow cytometry. Sequencing used sorted CD4+, CD8+, or CD8+CD57+ T cells (not recorded which) from PBMCs. The receptors derive from a human donor with aplastic anemia.

Many counts were recorded for this clonotype. The rearrangement links TRBV6-5 to TRBJ2-7; a weak D match, TRBD1 (6 bases). V lost 0 bases to trimming and J lost 3 bases, with 12 bases between them. The CDR3 covers 15 residues. Germline V gene data show CDR1 as MNHEY and CDR2 as SVGAGI. The CDR3 nucleotides are TGTGCCAGCAGTTACTCTGGACAGCTCTTCTACGAGCAGTACTTC. Translated, it gives CASSYSGQLFYEQYF.

This clonotype came up many times. This chain connects TRBV6-5 to TRBJ1-2; TRBD1 matches at 11 bases. Germline V CDR1 and CDR2: MNHEY, SVGAGI. The CDR3 has 13 residues. V gave up 3 bases and J gave up 14 bases; unmatched junction bases: 8. The CDR3 spells CASSYGQGARGTF. Here the CDR3 DNA reads TGTGCCAGCAGTTATGGACAGGGGGCAAGGGGAACCTTC.

This clonotype appeared many times. Sequence at one end of the junction differs from germline and may be a read error. The V and J genes are TRBV20-1 and TRBJ1-6, with D possibly TRBD1 on 6 matching bases. Germline assignment: CDR1 DFQATT and CDR2 SNEGSKA (reference sequence). This CDR3 contains 14 residues. CDR3 nucleotides: TGCAGTGCCGGGGGGCGTTCCTTTAATTCACCCCTCCACTTT. Protein product: CSAGGRSFNSPLHF.

This clonotype was recorded at least ten times. The chain couples TRBV20-1 to TRBJ2-5; no reliable D call. The ends were cut back, 6 bases at V and 2 bases at J, with 4 bases in the middle. CDR3 length: 10 residues. Germline lookup yields CDR1 DFQATT and CDR2 SNEGSKA (reference sequence). This CDR3 reads CSALQETQYF. CDR3 in DNA: TGCAGTGCACTGCAAGAGACCCAGTACTTC.

This chain connects TRBV29-1 to TRBJ1-2; D is undetermined. V lost 3 bases, J lost 1 base, and 3 bases lay in between. The length of the CDR3 is 11 residues. The germline gives CDR1 SQVTM, CDR2 ANQGSEA. The CDR3 is CSVDGNYGYTF. The CDR3 coding sequence is TGCAGCGTTGACGGTAACTATGGCTACACCTTC. Using reference TRBV29-1 and TRBJ1-2 for the parts outside the CDR3, the full variable domain is SAVISQKPSRDICQRGTSLTIQCQVDSQVTMMFWYRQQPGQSLTLIATANQGSEATYESGFVIDKFPISRPNLTFSTLTVSNMSPEDSSIYLCSVDGNYGYTFGSGTRLTVV.

The genes are TRBV20-1 and TRBJ2-7; tentatively, D is TRBD1 (6 bases). The CDR3 extends over 12 amino acids. The germline V gene encodes CDR1 DFQATT and CDR2 SNEGSKA (reference sequence). The germline V and J ends were trimmed by 3 bases and 3 bases, with 9 bases remaining between them. The DNA of the CDR3 is TGCAGTGCTAGGGGACACATCTACGAGCAGTACTTC. It encodes CSARGHIYEQYF.

This chain connects TRBV10-3 to TRBJ1-1; a possible D gene is TRBD1 (6 bases). The CDR3 is 12 amino acids. The V gene's germline CDR1 is ENHRY and CDR2 SYGVKD. V was clipped by 10 bases and J by 5 bases, with 14 bases between them. CDR3 residues: CATGHRFTEAFF. The CDR3 region has the DNA TGTGCCACGGGACATAGGTTTACTGAAGCTTTCTTT.

This clonotype was observed once. The conserved phenylalanine or tryptophan normally closing the CDR3 is absent here, so this likely arose from a read error. The V gene is TRBV6-1, the J gene TRBJ2-7; D is tentatively TRBD1 or TRBD2 (5 bases each). V lost 3 bases to trimming and J lost 2 bases, with 11 bases between them. This CDR3 is 14 amino acids long. Germline CDR1 and CDR2: MNHNS and SASEGT. The CDR3 DNA follows: TGTGCCAGCAGTGACGGGGCGCAAGCCTACGAGCAGTACCTC. This encodes CASSDGAQAYEQYL.

The V call is TRBV25-1, the J call TRBJ1-1, with 7 bases lining up with TRBD1. Unmatched junction bases numbered 4, after V lost 6 bases and J lost 0 bases. The V gene's germline CDR1 is MGHDK and CDR2 SYGVNS. The CDR3 has 14 amino acids. The DNA of the CDR3 is TGTGCCAGCAGCCCCGGGACAGTGAACACTGAAGCTTTCTTT. Translated: CASSPGTVNTEAFF.

The CDR3 loop reads CAIGYQPQHF. The CDR3 DNA sequence: TGTGCCATCGGGTACCAGCCCCAGCATTTT. The rearrangement uses TRBV10-3 and TRBJ1-5; D gene ambiguous. Trimming left V 8 bases short and J 7 bases short, with 6 bases between. Germline V CDR1 and CDR2: ENHRY, SYGVKD. CDR3 length equals 10 residues.

The chain uses TRBV19 and TRBJ1-4, with D perhaps matching TRBD1 (5 bases). Germline values: CDR1 LNHDA, CDR2 SQIVND (reference sequence). This CDR3 has 12 amino acids. V lost 7 bases to trimming and J lost 5 bases, with 8 bases between them. The CDR3 DNA sequence: TGTGCCAGTATGGGACTCAATGAAAAACTGTTTTTT. Translated, it gives CASMGLNEKLFF.